The 3 T cell receptor beta chains reported below all come from one sample, sequenced in a study of blood T cells in healthy people across ages. PCR was performed a second time for about 6 to 12 cycles using a sample-barcoded 5' primer and a J-beta primer mix. TCRdb reprocessed the 5' RACE reads with MiXCR, giving one entry per CDR3 protein. The sample contains about 640,000 distinct CDR3 sequences, under 65% of which appear only once. Sequencing used blood. The receptors shown here come from a man aged 55-75 years in good health.

The chain has TRBV11-2 and TRBJ2-3; 11 bases are a match to TRBD2. From germline, CDR1 is SGHAT and CDR2 FQNNGV. The CDR3 is made up of 18 amino acids. J was trimmed by 2 bases and V by 1 base; bases with no gene match: 8. The CDR3 sequence is CASSLALAGEAHTDTQYF. The CDR3 DNA reads TGTGCCAGCAGCTTAGCACTAGCGGGGGAGGCCCACACAGATACGCAGTATTTT.

V is TRBV7-2 and J is TRBJ2-7, with 8 bases that match TRBD1. TRBJ2-5 matches the DNA end more closely, so the J call is doubtful. Germline-derived CDR1 and CDR2 are SGHTA and FQGNSA. CDR3 size: 14 residues. In nucleotides, the CDR3 is TGTGCCAGCAGCTGGACAGGGATCGGGGAGACCCAGTACTTC. Protein product: CASSWTGIGETQYF.

This clonotype was counted only a few times. The chain couples TRBV6-5 to TRBJ1-6; TRBD1 agrees at 9 bases. The junction had 8 bases not matched to a gene; V was cut back by 8 bases and J by 6 bases. Germline assignment: CDR1 MNHEY and CDR2 SVGAGI. The CDR3 runs to 15 residues. CDR3 DNA: TGTGCCAGCTACCGTTCGGGACAGGGTAATTCACCCCTCCACTTT. Amino acids: CASYRSGQGNSPLHF.